This T cell receptor (beta chain) was identified during a study of blood T cell repertoires in COVID-19. Authors' methods: Reference gene primer amplification yielded estimated nucleated cell counts. Only in-frame clones appear in the TCRdb table, and some are missing; sequencing was by immunoSEQ multiplex PCR. V, J and clone size derive from that table, while D and trimming were established from the DNA sequence. This table has some 210,000 clones, just under 85% appearing once. This sequence originates from a woman between 65 and 79 years old with active or convalescent COVID-19. Sequencing input: peripheral blood.

CDR3 nucleotide sequence: TGTGCCAGCAGCACCATAAGACTAGCGGGATTGTTCTTC. Translating gives CASSTIRLAGLFF. V usage is TRBV11-2 and J usage is TRBJ2-1, with 11 bases fitting TRBD2. This CDR3 has 13 amino acids. Germline V gene sequence: CDR1 SGHAT, CDR2 FQNNGV. Trimming at V came to 5 bases and at J to 15 bases, leaving 9 bases not matched to a gene. The full variable domain, its missing parts supplied by reference TRBV11-2 and TRBJ2-1, is EAGVAQSPRYKIIEKRQSVAFWCNPISGHATLYWYQQILGQGPKLLIQFQNNGVVDDSQLPKDRFSAERLKGVDSTLKIQPAKLEDSAVYLCASSTIRLAGLFFGPGTRLTVL.